The entry below gives a single T cell receptor (beta chain) sequence along with its context. A few counts support this clonotype. Its antigen remains undetermined. Per-base qualities were not stored, and no clone one base away is much larger. The data were taken from a study of CD8 T cells in ankylosing spondylitis (dated by TCRdb to 2017 to 2019). About the investigation overall: The study profiled T cell receptor beta repertoires in healthy donors and ankylosing spondylitis patients to find disease-linked TCR variants. The full study cohort was made up of approximately 24 ankylosing spondylitis patients and 108 healthy donors. Peripheral blood was sampled, and synovial fluid was additionally collected from ankylosing spondylitis patients. What the research found in general, with its limitations: In peripheral blood, the disease-linked clones were found at relatively low frequencies and had a CD8+ phenotype. Blood from ankylosing spondylitis patients appeared to be characterized by a TCR beta motif composed of about eight highly homologous amino acid variants. Significant enrichment of the disease-linked clones was reported in matched synovial fluid samples from ankylosing spondylitis patients. Some of the motif variants had been reported before in the synovial fluid and blood of reactive arthritis patients, a finding that suggests common disease-initiation mechanisms.

The sequencer listed for this sample is Illumina HiSeq 2500. TCR beta libraries were prepared by quantitative 5'-RACE with molecular barcodes. Under the source paper's analysis protocol: A new computational method, built on a probabilistic model of VDJ rearrangement, was used to identify disease-linked TCR variants. The public sequencing data were trimmed at Q25 with fastp and processed into clonotypes with MiXCR by TCRdb, which kept only in-frame beta chains. Each CDR3 protein appears once, grouped with its most common genes and DNA. TCRdb's processing, not the study's, gives the V and J calls here. For this sample there are under 550,000 distinct CDR3 sequences; around 26% appear just once. The ten largest clones take up under 0.9% of the sample. This receptor was obtained from a male donor with ankylosing spondylitis. What was sequenced was blood, either unsorted or a sorted T cell fraction (not recorded which).

For the CDR3, the sequence is CATSDSEMAGTDTQYF. The DNA sequence follows: TGTGCCACCAGTGACTCGGAGATGGCGGGCACAGATACGCAGTATTTT. The receptor chain draws on TRBV24-1 and TRBJ2-3, with the D segment identity uncertain. The CDR3 contains 16 residues, cysteine and phenylalanine counted. Of all the DNA, just the CDR3 is kept, 48 bases in frame from base 1. Deletion took 4 bases off V and 1 base off J, with a span of 14 bases between the germline ends. Taken from the germline V gene, the CDR1 and CDR2 loops are KGHDR and SFDVKD.